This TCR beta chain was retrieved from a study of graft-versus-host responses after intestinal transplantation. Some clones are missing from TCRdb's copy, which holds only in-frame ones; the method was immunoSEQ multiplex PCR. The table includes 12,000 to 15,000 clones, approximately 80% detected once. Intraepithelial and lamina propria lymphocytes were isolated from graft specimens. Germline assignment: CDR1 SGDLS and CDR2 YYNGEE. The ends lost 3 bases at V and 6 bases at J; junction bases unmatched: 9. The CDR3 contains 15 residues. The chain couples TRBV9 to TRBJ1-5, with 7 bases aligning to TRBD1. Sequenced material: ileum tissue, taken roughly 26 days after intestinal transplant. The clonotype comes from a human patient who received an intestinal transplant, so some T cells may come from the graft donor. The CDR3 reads CASSATGTEFQPQHF. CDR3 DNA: TGTGCCAGCAGCGCGACCGGGACAGAGTTTCAGCCCCAGCATTTT. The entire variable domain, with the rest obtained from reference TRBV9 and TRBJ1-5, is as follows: DSGVTQTPKHLITATGQRVTLRCSPRSGDLSVYWYQQSLDQGLQFLIQYYNGEERAKGNILERFSAQQFPDLHSELNLSSLELGDSALYFCASSATGTEFQPQHFGDGTRLSIL.